This T cell receptor (beta chain) was captured by sequencing in a study of blood T cell repertoires in COVID-19. Study-level information: Researchers got acute and convalescent COVID-19 samples from the United States, Italy and Spain. T cells, B-cell-depleted T cells, or PBMCs supplied cDNA or gDNA.

This clone has a single count. Per the original methods: Reference gene primer amplification gave nucleated cell count estimates. The data were produced by immunoSEQ multiplex PCR, yet TCRdb's version contains in-frame clones alone and is incomplete. V and J calls and clone size are given by that table; D and trimming were obtained from the DNA. The top ten clones hold 4.1% of a sample with 97,000 or so clones, 75% to 85% of them seen once. Trimming shortened V by 8 bases and J by 5 bases, and 7 bases separated the two germline ends. This CDR3 has 11 residues. Germline-derived CDR1 and CDR2 are MDHEN and SYDVKM.

The TCR was taken from a man between 60 and 75 years old with acute or convalescent COVID-19. The rearrangement uses TRBV28 and TRBJ1-5, with unresolved D. What was sequenced was peripheral blood. CDR3 sequence reads: CASSAYQPQHF. In nucleotides, the CDR3 is TGTGCCAGCTCTGCGTATCAGCCCCAGCATTTT.